Listed below are T cell receptor beta chains from one sample, sequenced in a study of breast tumors, draining lymph nodes, adjacent tissues. In TCRdb, the multiplex PCR reads were re-called with MiXCR into one record per CDR3 protein. The repertoire holds about 120,000 distinct CDR3 sequences, just under 20% seen once, with under 4.5% in the top ten. The sequenced material came from axillary lymph node tissue. Receptors originate from a female donor with breast cancer. Some clones in this sample may be carry-over from other donors' samples. Each CDR3 is given with its conserved first and last residue. The D gene is left open where the match is weak. Some rows have no size entry. The others give once, few or many, or a class for an expanded clone.

j_call	v_call	clone_size	d_call	cdr3_nt	cdr3_aa
TRBJ2-5	TRBV5-1	many	.	TGCGCCAGCAGCTTGGCTAGCAGGACCCAAGAGACCCAGTACTTC	CASSLASRTQETQYF
TRBJ2-2	TRBV15	many	TRBD2	TGTGCCACCAGCAGAGTCCCCCTCCCTGGCGGGAGGACCGGGGAGCTGTTTTTT	CATSRVPLPGGRTGELFF
TRBJ1-5	TRBV20-1	many	.	TGCAGTGCTAGAGCCGATGACTTTAGCAATCAGCCCCAGCATTTT	CSARADDFSNQPQHF
TRBJ1-2	TRBV20-1	many	.	TGCAGTGCCACACAGGGAGGCGGCTACACCTTC	CSATQGGGYTF
TRBJ2-4	TRBV20-1	many	.	TGCAGTGCAAACGTCGGGCTAGCCAAAAACATTCAGTACTTC	CSANVGLAKNIQYF
TRBJ1-5	TRBV20-1	many	TRBD1	TGCAGTGCTGGAGGGACAGATAGCAATCAGCCCCAGCATTTT	CSAGGTDSNQPQHF
TRBJ2-2	TRBV19	many	.	TGTGCCAGTAGTAGGTCCTGGGTAGGGGTGACCGGGGAGCTGTTTTTT	CASSRSWVGVTGELFF
TRBJ2-5	TRBV6-2/TRBV6-3	many	TRBD1	TGTGCCAGCGGTGGAGGGGGACAGGGATTCCGAGAGACCCAGTACTTC	CASGGGGQGFRETQYF
TRBJ2-3	TRBV20-1	many	.	TGCAGTGCCCCCCGGAGATCGGCGTCCGGGAGTTTCTATACAGATACGCAGTATTTT	CSAPRRSASGSFYTDTQYF
TRBJ2-7	TRBV7-9	many	TRBD1	TGTGCCAGCAGCTTATCGGGACAGGACGAGCAGTACTTC	CASSLSGQDEQYF
TRBJ2-1	TRBV7-2	.	.	TGTGCCAGCAGCTTAGTCTTCAGGGGAAGTATTGAGCAGTTCTTC	CASSLVFRGSIEQFF
TRBJ1-5	TRBV15	many	TRBD1	TGTGCCACCAGCAGGGGCTTAGGGACAGTTCCCAATCAGCCCCAGCATTTT	CATSRGLGTVPNQPQHF
TRBJ1-2	TRBV6-6	many	.	TGTGCCAGCAGTATCACCGACAGCTCCGAGTGGTATGGCTACACCTTC	CASSITDSSEWYGYTF
TRBJ2-1	TRBV3-1	few	TRBD2	TGTGCCAGCAGCCTCGCCGGGACTAGCGGGAGTGGGGAGCAGTTCTTC	CASSLAGTSGSGEQFF
TRBJ2-2	TRBV7-9	many	TRBD1	TGTGCCAGCAGCCCTAGATGGGACAGCGTCACCGGGGAGCTGTTTTTT	CASSPRWDSVTGELFF
TRBJ2-1	TRBV12-3/TRBV12-4	many	.	TGTGCCAGCAGTTTACAGGGGAGGGATGAGCAGTTCTTC	CASSLQGRDEQFF
TRBJ2-7	TRBV12-3/TRBV12-4	many	.	TGTGCCAGCAGTTTGGGTGTCGAGCAGTACTTC	CASSLGVEQYF
TRBJ2-5	TRBV3-1	many	TRBD2	TGTGCCAGCAGCCACGGCCAGCGGGGGGGCCTGGAGACCCAGTACTTC	CASSHGQRGGLETQYF
TRBJ1-4	TRBV30	.	.	TGTGCCTGGAGTGTTCGTGAAAAACTGTTTTTT	CAWSVREKLFF
TRBJ2-5	TRBV3-1	many	TRBD2	TGTGCCAGCAGCCCCCTCGAGAGGGGAGGGGAGACCCAGTACTTC	CASSPLERGGETQYF
TRBJ2-3	TRBV10-3	many	.	TGTGCCATCAGTGCTCTGGGGGGGGGCCCAGATACGCAGTATTTT	CAISALGGGPDTQYF
TRBJ2-3	TRBV5-1	.	.	TGCGCCAGCAGCTTGAAGGTCGTGGGGTCCGATACGCAGTATTTT	CASSLKVVGSDTQYF
TRBJ2-2	TRBV20-1	many	.	TGCAGTGCTAGAGATCCCGGGGCCGCGAACACCGGGGAGCTGTTTTTT	CSARDPGAANTGELFF
TRBJ2-7	TRBV7-9	.	TRBD1	TGTGCCAGCAGCCCCCGACAGGGGTCCTACAATGAGCAGTACTTC	CASSPRQGSYNEQYF
TRBJ2-3	TRBV7-9	many	.	TGTGCCAGCAGCTTAGGCATTACAGATACGCAGTATTTT	CASSLGITDTQYF
TRBJ2-2	TRBV19	.	.	TGTGCCAGTAGTAAAATTACTAGTCGCGCCGGGGAGCTGTTTTTT	CASSKITSRAGELFF
TRBJ2-4	TRBV7-9	many	TRBD1	TGTGCCAGCGCTTTCGGGACAGGGGGCGGGAACACCAAAAACATTCAGTACTTC	CASAFGTGGGNTKNIQYF
TRBJ2-1	TRBV19	many	TRBD2	TGTGCCAGTATCGGGGGGGAGAGTAGGAATGAGCAGTTCTTC	CASIGGESRNEQFF
TRBJ2-7	TRBV6-1	many	.	TGTGCCAGCAGGCGGTTGGTAGGGGAGTCGGGCGAGCAGTACTTC	CASRRLVGESGEQYF
TRBJ2-7	TRBV4-1	many	.	TGCGCCAGCAGCCAGGAGGACTGGCGGGACTACGAGCAGTACTTC	CASSQEDWRDYEQYF
TRBJ1-6	TRBV27	many	.	TGTGCCAGCAGTAGACAGTATAATTCACCCCTCCACTTT	CASSRQYNSPLHF
TRBJ2-3	TRBV9	many	TRBD2	TGTGCCAGCAGCTCCCGACTAGCGGGGGGAGATACGCAGTATTTT	CASSSRLAGGDTQYF